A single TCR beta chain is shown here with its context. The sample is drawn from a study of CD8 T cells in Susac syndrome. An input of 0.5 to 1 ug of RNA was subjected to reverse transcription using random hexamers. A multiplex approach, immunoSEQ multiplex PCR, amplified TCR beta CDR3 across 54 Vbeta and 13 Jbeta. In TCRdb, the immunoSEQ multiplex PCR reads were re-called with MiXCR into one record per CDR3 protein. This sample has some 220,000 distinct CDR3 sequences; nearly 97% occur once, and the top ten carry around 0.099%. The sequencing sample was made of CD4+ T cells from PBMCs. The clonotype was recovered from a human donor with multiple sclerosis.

CDR3 protein: CASSSTVANQPQHF. In DNA, the CDR3 is TGTGCCAGCAGCTCGACAGTTGCCAATCAGCCCCAGCATTTT. The rearrangement links TRBV7-9 to TRBJ1-5; weak D call: TRBD1 (5 bases). This CDR3 region has 14 residues. V was cut by 4 bases and J by 3 bases, with 10 bases left in between. Germline V gene lookup returns CDR1 SEHNR and CDR2 FQNEAQ (reference sequence).